These 30 T cell receptor beta chains were sequenced from one sample in a study of T cell clonality in common variable immunodeficiency (dated by TCRdb to about 2015). The protocol used for the library was the immunoSEQ multiplex PCR assay. As stored in TCRdb, this immuneACCESS dataset retains in-frame rearrangements with V and J assigned. A fraction of the clones does not appear; measured against another copy, unresolved V genes explain less than half of the discrepancy, and the remainder lacks a known reason. This sample shows tens of thousands of clones, and none of them turns up only once. The ten largest clonotypes hold about 9.9% of the sample. The sequenced sample was peripheral blood mononuclear cells. The receptors originated from a person aged 18-69 years in good health.

This clone was seen repeatedly, ten times or more. The observed sequence ends 3 residues before the CDR3 terminus, with the missing tail filled in from the germline J gene. V is TRBV20-1 and J is TRBJ1-4, with D maybe TRBD1 (5 bases). The V gene's germline CDR1 is DFQATT and CDR2 SNEGSKA (reference sequence). This CDR3 spans 12 amino acids. Trimming removed 7 bases from V and 7 bases from J, with 13 bases in between. The CDR3 sequence: CSVAGEFEKLFF. The sequenced part of the CDR3 DNA is TGCAGTGTAGCGGGGGAATTTGAAAAA.

This clone was counted ten times or more. The missing CDR3 end, 3 residues past where the read stops, is filled in from the germline J gene. V is TRBV19 and J is TRBJ1-1; D gene unclear. Trimming took 6 bases from V and 1 from J, leaving 12 bases between them. The CDR3 consists of 14 residues. The V gene's germline CDR1 is LNHDA and CDR2 SQIVND (reference sequence). CDR3 in amino acids: CASRYVDWNTEAFF. The sequenced part of the CDR3 DNA is TGTGCCAGTAGGTATGTTGACTGGAACACTGAA.

This clone was observed at least ten times. Sequencing ends 3 residues short of the CDR3 end; the germline J gene provides the rest. The chain combines TRBV20-1 with TRBJ2-4; 8 bases match TRBD2. This CDR3 comprises 13 residues. After removal of 5 bases from V and 7 bases from J, the junction contained 7 bases not matched to a gene. Germline-derived CDR1 and CDR2 are DFQATT and SNEGSKA (reference sequence). CDR3 DNA (partial): TGCAGTGCTCCCGGACTAGCCCAGAACATT. Amino acids: CSAPGLAQNI. The CDR3 in full is CSAPGLAQNIQYF.

This clone has ten or more counts. CDR3 loop: CASKVAGHETQYF. Incomplete CDR3 DNA: TGTGCCAGTAAAGTTGCAGGCCACGAGACC. V gene TRBV19 combines with J gene TRBJ2-5; D ambiguous. The read finishes 3 residues shy of the CDR3 end, and the germline J gene is used to complete it. Germline V CDR1 and CDR2: LNHDA, SQIVND (reference sequence). Deletions cut 7 bases from V and 5 bases from J, with 14 bases between. The CDR3 is 13 amino acids.

This clone was picked up many times. Read sequence stops 3 residues before the CDR3 end, and the germline J gene provides the missing end. The chain uses TRBV28 and TRBJ1-1; 7 bases align to TRBD1. V shed 6 bases, J shed 0 bases, and the junction held 4 bases outside the gene matches. The germline gives CDR1 MDHEN, CDR2 SYDVKM. The CDR3 is 14 amino acids. The CDR3 bases that were read are TGTGCCAGCAGACCGGGACAGATGAACACTGAA. This encodes CASRPGQMNTE. The whole CDR3 sequence reads CASRPGQMNTEAFF.

This clone appeared many times. The CDR3 end falls 3 residues outside the read, so it is completed with the germline J gene. The V gene is TRBV5-8, the J gene TRBJ2-1, with 13 bases identical to TRBD2. The CDR3 is made up of 15 amino acids. Germline V gene data show CDR1 as SGHTS and CDR2 as YDEGEE. The trim removed 4 bases at V and 7 bases at J, leaving 5 bases unmatched. CDR3 amino acids: CASSHGTSGTNEQFF. The DNA read from the CDR3 is TGTGCCAGCAGCCACGGGACTAGCGGGACTAATGAG.

Ten or more counts support this clone. The missing CDR3 end, 3 residues past where the read stops, is filled in from the germline J gene. The chain recombines TRBV20-1 with TRBJ2-1, with 9 bases fitting TRBD2. Germline V gene lookup returns CDR1 DFQATT and CDR2 SNEGSKA (reference sequence). CDR3 size: 17 residues. V dropped 3 bases and J dropped 3; count of bases not matched to a gene: 12. The CDR3 sequence is CSARKGWREGLYNEQFF. CDR3 DNA (partial): TGCAGTGCTAGGAAAGGTTGGCGGGAGGGCCTCTACAATGAG.

This clone occurred many times. The sequence runs out 3 residues before the end of the CDR3; the remainder is reconstructed from the germline J gene. The chain joins TRBV30 to TRBJ1-2, with D possibly being TRBD1 (6 bases). Trimming removed 4 bases at V and 5 bases at J, with 17 bases between. CDR3 length equals 14 residues. Germline V gene sequence: CDR1 GTSNPN, CDR2 SVGIG (reference sequence). The CDR3 spells CAWTPTRTAYGYTF. Incomplete CDR3 DNA: TGTGCCTGGACCCCCACTCGGACAGCATATGGC.

Ten or more counts support this clone. The CDR3 goes on 3 residues after the read ends, and that part is filled in from the germline J gene. This chain joins TRBV6-4 and TRBJ2-2; D is possibly TRBD1 (6 bases). The CDR3 sequence is 12 residues long. Trimming took off 6 bases at V and 6 bases at J, with 8 bases between the two ends. Germline V gene data show CDR1 as MRHNA and CDR2 as SNTAGT. The sequenced part of the CDR3 DNA is TGTGCCAGCAGACCAGGGGCCGGGGAG. Translated, it gives CASRPGAGE. The whole CDR3 sequence is CASRPGAGELFF.

Many counts were recorded for this clone. The CDR3 end is not reached by the read, which stops 3 residues before it; the germline J gene fills it in. The chain is built from TRBV20-1 and TRBJ1-5, with 8 bases aligning to TRBD1. The CDR3 extends over 14 amino acids. V was pared by 3 bases and J by 3 bases, with 4 bases of the junction left unmatched. CDR1 is DFQATT and CDR2 is SNEGSKA in the germline V gene (reference sequence). The CDR3 protein is CSASLGQANQPQHF. The sequenced part of the CDR3 DNA is TGCAGTGCTAGTCTGGGACAGGCCAATCAGCCC.

This clone occurred many times. The sequence runs out 3 residues before the end of the CDR3; the remainder is reconstructed from the germline J gene. The chain combines TRBV5-1 with TRBJ2-7, with no clear D. CDR1 and CDR2 from the germline V gene are SGHRS and YFSETQ. CDR3 length: 18 residues. Trimming removed 0 bases at V and 2 bases at J, with 21 bases between. The part of the CDR3 DNA that was read is TGCGCCAGCAGCTTGGCCGGGTTCCGCGAGGTTTTTCCCTACGAG. Encoded protein: CASSLAGFREVFPYE. The full CDR3 sequence reads CASSLAGFREVFPYEQYF.

The table lists this clone with many counts. The read ends 3 residues shy of where the CDR3 ends; the end is completed using the germline J gene. V usage is TRBV2 and J usage is TRBJ2-7; no firm D call. The CDR3 spans 15 residues. Trimming stripped 3 bases from V and 0 bases from J, with 12 bases between. CDR1 is SNHLY and CDR2 is FYNNEI in the germline V gene. The CDR3 reads CASSEPGLFSYEQYF. The CDR3 DNA, read in part, is TGTGCCAGCAGTGAGCCAGGTCTCTTCTCCTACGAG.

This clone has a handful of counts. The DNA ends 3 residues before the CDR3 does, and the rest of the CDR3 is filled in from the germline J gene. The chain couples TRBV19 to TRBJ1-4; D is perhaps TRBD1 (5 bases). Germline V gene lookup returns CDR1 LNHDA and CDR2 SQIVND (reference sequence). The CDR3 covers 14 residues. CDR3 DNA, as far as it was read: TGTGCCAGTAGTATCCAGGGTCAGGATTCACCA. This codes for CASSIQGQDSP. In full, the CDR3 reads CASSIQGQDSPLFF.

In this sample, this clone turned up many times. The CDR3 end lies 3 residues beyond the end of the read and is filled in from the germline J gene. V and J are TRBV7-2 and TRBJ2-7; 8 bases align to TRBD2. The CDR3 contains 15 residues. Trimming at V came to 5 bases and at J to 5 bases, leaving 11 bases not matched to a gene. The V gene's germline CDR1 is SGHTA and CDR2 FQGNSA. CDR3 bases read: TGTGCCAGCAGCCAGAGGCCTGGGACTAGTGACGAG. Its translation: CASSQRPGTSDE. Given in full, the CDR3 is CASSQRPGTSDEQYF.

The sample holds many counts of this clone. The read comes to an end 3 residues before the CDR3 does, leaving the germline J gene to fill in the end. This rearrangement joins TRBV18 to TRBJ1-2; a possible D gene is TRBD1 (6 bases). The CDR3 is 14 residues long. Germline V lookup: CDR1 KGHSH, CDR2 LQKENI. CDR3 bases read: TGTGCCAGCTCACCGCGGACAGAGGGTTTGGGC. It yields the protein CASSPRTEGLG. The CDR3 in its entirety is CASSPRTEGLGYTF. The variable domain in full, with the rest retrieved from reference TRBV18 and TRBJ1-2, is NAGVMQNPRHLVRRRGQEARLRCSPMKGHSHVYWYRQLPEEGLKFMVYLQKENIIDESGMPKERFSAEFPKEGPSILRIQQVVRGDSAAYFCASSPRTEGLGYTFGSGTRLTVV.

Many counts were recorded for this clone. The read halts 3 residues ahead of the CDR3 end, with the missing end drawn from the germline J gene. The genes are TRBV5-1 and TRBJ1-4, with D uncertain. V was pared by 4 bases and J by 7 bases, with 14 bases between. This CDR3 spans 14 amino acids. From germline, CDR1 is SGHRS and CDR2 YFSETQ. CDR3 in amino acids: CASSMSRFAEKLFF. The part of the CDR3 DNA that was read is TGCGCCAGCAGCATGAGTAGATTTGCTGAAAAA.

This clone has ten or more counts. The CDR3 extends 3 residues past the end of the read, so its final part is completed from the germline J gene. This chain links TRBV4-2 with TRBJ2-1; 7 bases align to TRBD2. V trimming: 1 base; J trimming: 9 bases; junction bases outside the gene matches: 12. CDR3 length: 16 amino acids. Per the germline V gene, CDR1 is LGHNA and CDR2 is YNFKEQ. The sequenced part of the CDR3 DNA is TGTGCCAGCAGCCAAGCAGTCGGCCTAGCGGAGGGTGAG. Protein sequence: CASSQAVGLAEGE. The full CDR3 reads CASSQAVGLAEGEQFF.

A word on this clone: Germline is not matched at one junction end, which may reflect a read error. The observed sequence ends 3 residues before the CDR3 terminus, with the missing tail filled in from the germline J gene. The J gene is TRBJ2-7, the V gene TRBV7-9; 9 positions match TRBD2. The CDR3 is made up of 11 amino acids. Germline CDR1 is SEHNR and CDR2 is FQNEAQ (reference sequence). This chain's CDR3 is CSSGGTYEQYF. CDR3 DNA (partial): TGTTCCAGCGGGGGGACCTACGAG.

There are many counts of this clone. The read halts 3 residues ahead of the CDR3 end, with the missing end drawn from the germline J gene. V is TRBV11-2 and J is TRBJ2-7; possibly TRBD2 for D (5 bases). Per the germline V gene, CDR1 is SGHAT and CDR2 is FQNNGV. V lost 4 bases and J lost 0, with 13 bases in between. The CDR3 is 15 amino acids. The part of the CDR3 DNA that was read is TGTGCCAGCAGCTCCTTCGGAGCGGACTCCTACGAG. The encoded protein is CASSSFGADSYE. The entire CDR3 is CASSSFGADSYEQYF.

Note on this clone: The CDR3 goes on 3 residues after the read ends, and that part is filled in from the germline J gene. The chain employs TRBV30 and TRBJ2-4; the D gene could be TRBD1 or TRBD2 (6 bases each). Germline values: CDR1 GTSNPN, CDR2 SVGIG (reference sequence). CDR3 length: 12 amino acids. CDR3 region: CAAEQGREGQYF. Partial CDR3 DNA: TGTGCCGCCGAGCAGGGGCGGGAAGGT.

This clone appeared many times. From the germline J gene comes the end of the CDR3, since the read stops 3 residues before it. The chain couples TRBV14 to TRBJ2-7, with 7 nucleotides matching TRBD1. Losses at the gene ends were 1 base for V and 4 bases for J; bases not matched to a gene: 7. CDR3 size: 15 residues. CDR1 is SGHDN, CDR2 FVKESK, per germline. Incomplete CDR3 DNA: TGTGCCAGCAGCCAAGGCGAGACAGGGTATTACGAG. Translation gives CASSQGETGYYE. The whole CDR3 is CASSQGETGYYEQYF. Using reference TRBV14 and TRBJ2-7 for the parts outside the CDR3, the full variable domain is EAGVTQFPSHSVIEKGQTVTLRCDPISGHDNLYWYRRVMGKEIKFLLHFVKESKQDESGMPNNRFLAERTGGTYSTLKVQPAELEDSGVYFCASSQGETGYYEQYFGPGTRLTVT.

Partial CDR3 DNA: TGCGCCAGCAGCCCCGAGGGCCCGACAGGGGCGGAGACG. Its translation: CASSPEGPTGAET. The whole CDR3 reads CASSPEGPTGAETQYF. The chain links TRBV5-1 to TRBJ2-3; 8 bases map to TRBD1. The read is 3 residues too short to cover the CDR3 end, so that end is filled in from the germline J gene. Germline V gives CDR1 SGHRS, CDR2 YFSETQ. The CDR3 extends over 16 amino acids.

This clone was picked up many times. The CDR3 end is not reached by the read, which stops 3 residues before it; the germline J gene fills it in. This rearrangement joins TRBV7-9 to TRBJ1-5; D is perhaps TRBD1 (5 bases). V was trimmed by 5 bases and J by 6 bases, leaving 14 bases between them. Germline V gives CDR1 SEHNR, CDR2 FQNEAQ (reference sequence). The CDR3 consists of 14 residues. CDR3 amino acids: CASSLGGFGQPQHF. The sequenced part of the CDR3 DNA is TGTGCCAGCAGCCTTGGGGGGTTTGGTCAGCCC.

With regard to this clone: The CDR3 goes on 3 residues after the read ends, and that part is filled in from the germline J gene. The chain uses TRBV7-9 and TRBJ2-3, with 9 positions matching TRBD1. There are 15 residues in the CDR3. Germline-derived CDR1 and CDR2 are SEHNR and FQNEAQ (reference sequence). Trimming took 1 base from V and 5 from J; bases not matched to a gene: 4. The CDR3 region is CASSLGGTGIDTQYF. The part of the CDR3 DNA that was read is TGTGCCAGCAGCTTAGGCGGGACAGGGATAGATACG.

Worth noting for this clone: The CDR3 goes on 3 residues after the read ends, and that part is filled in from the germline J gene. The same CDR3 can be traced to other DNA sequences in this sample. This chain uses TRBV2 with TRBJ2-3; possibly TRBD1 for D (5 bases). This CDR3 has 15 amino acids. Per germline, CDR1 SNHLY and CDR2 FYNNEI. The CDR3 region is CASSEASRGLAAQYF. CDR3 bases read: TGTGCCAGCAGTGAAGCTTCTAGGGGATTAGCAGCG.

This clone came up many times. With the read ending 3 residues before the CDR3 end, the germline J gene is used to fill in that end. The chain has TRBV5-6 and TRBJ2-7; 11 bases match TRBD2. After removal of 0 bases from V and 2 bases from J, the junction contained 1 base not matched to a gene. Germline V lookup: CDR1 SGHDT, CDR2 YYEEEE. The CDR3 runs to 15 residues. The CDR3 bases that were read are TGTGCCAGCAGCTTGGATAGCGGGAGGGCCTACGAG. This sequence encodes CASSLDSGRAYE. The CDR3 in full is CASSLDSGRAYEQYF.

Of note for this clone: The read ends 3 residues before the CDR3 terminus; that terminus is restored from the germline J gene. V gene TRBV30 combines with J gene TRBJ2-4; 8 bases line up with TRBD1. There are 12 residues in the CDR3. From germline, CDR1 is GTSNPN and CDR2 SVGIG (reference sequence). This chain's CDR3 is CARNQGAGGQYF. Incomplete CDR3 DNA: TGTGCCCGAAACCAGGGGGCTGGCGGT.

This clone was found many times. The DNA ends 3 residues before the CDR3 does, and the rest of the CDR3 is filled in from the germline J gene. The chain has TRBV7-6 and TRBJ1-1; D is perhaps TRBD1 (5 bases). Per germline, CDR1 SGHVS and CDR2 FNYEAQ. The CDR3 has 13 amino acids. The CDR3 bases that were read are TGTGCCAGCAGCCTAAACGTTCAGGGAGCA. This codes for CASSLNVQGA. The complete CDR3 reads CASSLNVQGAAFF.

This clone was counted at least ten times. The read comes to an end 3 residues before the CDR3 does, leaving the germline J gene to fill in the end. This chain uses TRBV12-3 or TRBV12-4 with TRBJ2-7; a weak D match, TRBD2 (5 bases). Trimming removed 5 bases from V and 0 bases from J, with 14 bases in between. The length of the CDR3 is 15 residues. CDR3 DNA, as far as it was read: TGTGCCAGCAGTGTCCACGAGCGGAGCTCCTACGAG. It specifies CASSVHERSSYE. The full CDR3 sequence reads CASSVHERSSYEQYF.

This clone was recorded many times. The read falls 3 residues short of the CDR3 end, and the missing part is taken from the germline J gene. V is TRBV5-4 and J is TRBJ2-7; 7 bases fit TRBD2. Germline V gene data show CDR1 as SGHNT and CDR2 as YYREEE (reference sequence). Trimming took 0 bases from V and 3 from J; bases not matched to a gene: 0. The length of the CDR3 is 13 residues. CDR3 DNA, as far as it was read: TGTGCCAGCAGCTTGGCTAGCGGCTACGAG. This encodes CASSLASGYE. The CDR3, in full, reads CASSLASGYEQYF.